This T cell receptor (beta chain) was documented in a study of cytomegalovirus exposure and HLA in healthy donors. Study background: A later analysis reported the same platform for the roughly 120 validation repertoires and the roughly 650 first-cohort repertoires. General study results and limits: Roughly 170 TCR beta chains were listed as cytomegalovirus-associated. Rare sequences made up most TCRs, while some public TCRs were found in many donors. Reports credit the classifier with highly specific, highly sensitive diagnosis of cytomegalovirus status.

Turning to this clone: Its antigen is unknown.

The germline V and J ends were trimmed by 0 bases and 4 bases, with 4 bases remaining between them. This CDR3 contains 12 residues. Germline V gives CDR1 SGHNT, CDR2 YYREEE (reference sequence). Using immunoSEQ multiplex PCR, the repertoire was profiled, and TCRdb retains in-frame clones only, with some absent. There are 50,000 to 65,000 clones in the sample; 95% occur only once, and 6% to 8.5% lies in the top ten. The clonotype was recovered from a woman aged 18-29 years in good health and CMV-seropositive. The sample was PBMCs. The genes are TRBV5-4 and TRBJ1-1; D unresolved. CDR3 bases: TGTGCCAGCAGCTTGGGGAGCACTGAAGCTTTCTTT. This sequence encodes CASSLGSTEAFF. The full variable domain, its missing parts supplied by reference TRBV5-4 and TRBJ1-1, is ETGVTQSPTHLIKTRGQQVTLRCSSQSGHNTVSWYQQALGQGPQFIFQYYREEENGRGNFPPRFSGLQFPNYSSELNVNALELDDSALYLCASSLGSTEAFFGQGTRLTVV.